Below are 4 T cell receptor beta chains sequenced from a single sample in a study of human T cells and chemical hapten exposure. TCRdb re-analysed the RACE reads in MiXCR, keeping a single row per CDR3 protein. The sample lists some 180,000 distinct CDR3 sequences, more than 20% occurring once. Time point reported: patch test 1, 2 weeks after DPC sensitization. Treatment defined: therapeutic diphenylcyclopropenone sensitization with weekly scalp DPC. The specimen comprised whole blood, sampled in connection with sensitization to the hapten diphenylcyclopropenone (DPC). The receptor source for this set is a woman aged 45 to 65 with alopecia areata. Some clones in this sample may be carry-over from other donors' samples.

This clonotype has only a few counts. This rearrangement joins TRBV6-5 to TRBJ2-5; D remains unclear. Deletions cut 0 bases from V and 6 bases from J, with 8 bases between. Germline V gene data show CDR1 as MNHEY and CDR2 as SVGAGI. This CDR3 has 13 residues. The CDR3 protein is CASSYSTRQTQYF. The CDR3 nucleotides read TGTGCCAGCAGTTACTCGACGAGACAGACCCAGTACTTC.

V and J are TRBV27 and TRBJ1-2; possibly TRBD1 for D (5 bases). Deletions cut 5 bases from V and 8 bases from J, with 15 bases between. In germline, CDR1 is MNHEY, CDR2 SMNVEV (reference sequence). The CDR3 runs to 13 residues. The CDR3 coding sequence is TGTGCCAGCAGTCCCCAGGGTTTTAAGGGCTACACCTTC. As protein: CASSPQGFKGYTF.

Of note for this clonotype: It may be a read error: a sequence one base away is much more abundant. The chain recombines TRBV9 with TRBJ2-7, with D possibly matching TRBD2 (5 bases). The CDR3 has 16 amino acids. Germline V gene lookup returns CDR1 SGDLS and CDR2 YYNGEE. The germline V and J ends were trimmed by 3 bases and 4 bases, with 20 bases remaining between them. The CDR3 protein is CASSASLRRHPYEQYF. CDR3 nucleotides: TGTGCCAGCAGCGCGAGTTTAAGGAGGCATCCTTACGAGCAGTACTTC.

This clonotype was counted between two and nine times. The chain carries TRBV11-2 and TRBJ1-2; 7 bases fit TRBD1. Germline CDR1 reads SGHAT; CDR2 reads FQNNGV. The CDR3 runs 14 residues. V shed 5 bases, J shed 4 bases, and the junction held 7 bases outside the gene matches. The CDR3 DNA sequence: TGTGCCAGCAGCCCCGGACAGGATGGCTATGGCTACACCTTC. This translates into CASSPGQDGYGYTF.